This T cell receptor beta chain was obtained from a study of beta chain features in type 1 diabetes. Study findings and constraints: In comparison with healthy donors, patients had naive, central memory and Treg TCRB repertoires that appeared more similar. When Type 1 diabetes patients were examined, their TCRB CDR3s proved moderately but significantly shorter in all four CD4+ subsets.

Every bit of the isolated RNA underwent reverse transcription, so sequencing read expressed TCRB transcripts. Reads from naive, central memory and regulatory T cell samples averaged roughly 3.6 million. The data were produced by immunoSEQ multiplex PCR, yet TCRdb's version contains in-frame clones alone and is incomplete. The data hold about 700,000 clones, with 13% observed a single time. A CD45RO/CCR7/CD25/CD127/CD95/CD27 panel sorted naive, central memory, regulatory and stem cell-like memory CD4+ cells. Regarding this clone: As yet, its antigen is unknown.

Germline CDR1 reads MNHEY; CDR2 reads SVGAGI. This CDR3 comprises 14 residues. J was trimmed by 3 bases and V by 5 bases; bases with no gene match: 2. The sequencing input was naive CD4+ T cells from blood. The clonotype was recovered from a man aged 18-30 years with type 1 diabetes. This sequence joins TRBV6-5 and TRBJ1-4; 8 positions match TRBD1. CDR3 region: CASSRTGSNEKLFF. The DNA of the CDR3 is TGTGCCAGCAGTCGGACAGGGTCTAATGAAAAACTGTTTTTT.